One T cell receptor beta chain is described in this entry. The CDR3 sequence is 15 residues long. CDR1 is SQVTM, CDR2 ANQGSEA, per germline. Trimming pared 2 bases from V and 0 bases from J, leaving 13 bases between. These data are taken from a study of brain T cells in children with intractable seizures. Data came from immunoSEQ multiplex PCR; TCRdb stores just in-frame clones and leaves some out. Here the sample spans 100,000 to 120,000 clones, under 95% being singletons. Sequencing was limited to surgery cases with top T cell transcript signatures in brain tissue. The receptor's source is a boy in the first two years of life with hemimegalencephaly and intractable seizures. Sample: peripheral blood, taken at surgery. The V gene is TRBV29-1, the J gene TRBJ2-5, with a tentative D call TRBD1 (5 bases). In nucleotides, the CDR3 is TGCAGCGTTGAAAAGGCTGGGGCCTACCAAGAGACCCAGTACTTC. It yields the protein CSVEKAGAYQETQYF.